The rows below give T cell receptor beta chains drawn from one sample of a study of OX40 agonist ivuxolimab in advanced cancers. Clones were read by immunoSEQ multiplex PCR, and TCRdb kept only the in-frame ones, dropping some. The profile shows 20,000 to 25,000 clones, 84% of them singletons. Specimen: CD4+ or CD8+ T cells sorted from blood, collected in a trial of the OX40 agonist ivuxolimab. The receptors originated from an adult with an advanced solid tumor such as melanoma, head and neck, liver or kidney cancer. Each CDR3 is given with its conserved first and last residue. Each record gives: V gene, CDR3 protein.

V: TRBV6-4; CDR3: CASSSGIYNEQFF
V: TRBV7-9; CDR3: CASSPTGLAASYEQYF
V: TRBV4-1; CDR3: CASSQELSANQPQHF
V: TRBV6-6; CDR3: CASSPGTGSYEQYF
V: TRBV6-1; CDR3: CASSDLAGSETQYF
V: TRBV4-1; CDR3: CASSQVGLPRTDTQYF
V: TRBV19; CDR3: CASSIVPESTDTQYF
V: TRBV28; CDR3: CASRPTSGVRDTQYF
V: TRBV7-3; CDR3: CASSLALSGELFF
V: TRBV6-5; CDR3: CASRPPGGGLYEQYF
V: TRBV4-1; CDR3: CASSQLGTEYEKLFF
V: TRBV28; CDR3: CASSLLDTSTDTQYF
V: TRBV30; CDR3: CAWSGDTPGEKLFF
V: TRBV7-9; CDR3: CASRRDLETQYF
V: TRBV28; CDR3: CASSLSGGRADTQYF
V: TRBV19; CDR3: CASTTYYNEQFF
V: TRBV27; CDR3: CASSHDSYEQYF
V: TRBV19; CDR3: CASKITGGSSQPQHF
V: TRBV7-3; CDR3: CASSLGGITEAFF
V: TRBV7-9; CDR3: CASSRNYEQYF
V: TRBV5-1; CDR3: CASSLELSGPLNTQYF
V: TRBV6-4; CDR3: CASSAVGGSTDTQYF
V: TRBV6-5; CDR3: CASSYSGGVTEAFF
V: TRBV7-2; CDR3: CASLASGELFF
V: TRBV9; CDR3: CASSGTDLQAFF
V: TRBV27; CDR3: CASSLWGGNQPQHF
V: TRBV27; CDR3: CASSPAVYGVNEQFF
V: TRBV4-1; CDR3: CASSLKPGLGEAFF
V: TRBV5-6; CDR3: CPAGAGGLGLFF
V: TRBV7-8; CDR3: CASSLYTSGRLNEQFF
V: TRBV7-3; CDR3: CASSFNSGGELFF
V: TRBV6-8; CDR3: CASSDALSYEQYF
V: TRBV4-1; CDR3: CASSQIWISYEQYF
V: TRBV10-3; CDR3: CAISESGEDGSYEQYF
V: TRBV6-5; CDR3: CASRDDSEYEQYF
V: TRBV7-9; CDR3: CASSLEGRYGAFF
V: TRBV5-8; CDR3: CASSPGKLFF
V: TRBV28; CDR3: CASSLWRDGQYF
V: TRBV4-1; CDR3: CASSQVPSGLPPSEQFF
V: TRBV30; CDR3: CAWSMGQSNQPQHF
V: TRBV5-8; CDR3: CASSLRTDTGELFF
V: TRBV5-8; CDR3: CASSLDGGNYGYTF
V: TRBV4-1; CDR3: CASSQVRGGEGEKLFF
V: TRBV11-3; CDR3: CASSPSGGHSQETQYF
V: TRBV28; CDR3: CSSGLAGVTGELFF
V: TRBV5-8; CDR3: CASGDGVGYNEQFF
V: TRBV30; CDR3: CAWSRTSWSSYEQYF
V: TRBV7-9; CDR3: CASSLNPGESEAFF
V: TRBV6-5; CDR3: CASTITPSAYEQYF
V: TRBV2; CDR3: CASSGSANVLTF
V: TRBV7-9; CDR3: CASSFGSSYEQYF
V: TRBV18; CDR3: CASSPTDRSYNEQFF
V: TRBV9; CDR3: CASSVGGGMTYEQYF
V: TRBV5-1; CDR3: CASSLPAGEVNTGELFF
V: TRBV10-2; CDR3: CASKDLGSLGTGELFF
V: TRBV6-6; CDR3: CASFVSVGLPGAEAFF
V: TRBV7-9; CDR3: CASSRVRF
V: TRBV4-2; CDR3: CASSQAGRNEKLFF